This passage covers 27 T cell receptor beta chains from one sample sequenced in a study of PD-L1 blockade in urothelial cancer. Time point noted: peripheral blood 6 weeks after treatment start. Method: immunoSEQ multiplex PCR; TCRdb's copy keeps in-frame clones and lacks some. The sample shows under 70,000 clones, almost 90% of them seen only once. The source material was PBMCs, sampled around atezolizumab (anti-PD-L1) treatment. These receptors originate from a man in his 60s with urothelial cancer.

The rearrangement links TRBV4-2 to TRBJ2-5; 7 bases agree with TRBD2. The CDR3 runs to 13 residues. Germline CDR1 is LGHNA and CDR2 is YNFKEQ. Losses at the gene ends were 4 bases for V and 4 bases for J; bases not matched to a gene: 3. DNA of the CDR3: TGTGCCAGCAGCCGGGGGGGAGGAGAGACCCAGTACTTC. It codes for CASSRGGGETQYF.

J is TRBJ2-1 and V is TRBV7-2, with 9 bases that match TRBD2. Trimming took 5 bases from V and 3 from J; bases not matched to a gene: 8. The CDR3 spans 16 residues. Germline V gene lookup returns CDR1 SGHTA and CDR2 FQGNSA. The CDR3 loop is CASSRLAGEIYNEQFF. For the CDR3, the DNA is TGTGCCAGCAGCAGGTTAGCGGGAGAGATCTACAATGAGCAGTTCTTC.

This clone was detected once. The chain employs TRBV4-1 and TRBJ1-3; 8 nucleotides match TRBD1. Germline loops: CDR1 MGHRA, CDR2 YSYEKL. V lost 2 bases, J lost 2 bases, and 8 bases stayed unmatched. The CDR3 covers 17 residues. The CDR3 region is CASSQSSGQGAGNTIYF. CDR3 nucleotide sequence: TGCGCCAGCAGCCAATCATCCGGACAGGGCGCTGGAAACACCATATATTTT.

The J gene is TRBJ1-2, the V gene TRBV5-1, with 7 positions matching TRBD1. There are 14 residues in the CDR3. Per germline, CDR1 SGHRS and CDR2 YFSETQ. V lost 0 bases, J lost 5 bases, and 4 bases stayed unmatched. CDR3 sequence (DNA): TGCGCCAGCAGCTTGGAAGGGACAGATTATGGCTACACCTTC. It is translated as CASSLEGTDYGYTF.

This chain uses TRBV5-5 with TRBJ1-5, with TRBD1 identical over 12 bases. Germline CDR1 SGHKS, CDR2 YYEKEE (reference sequence). This CDR3 has 16 amino acids. J was trimmed by 1 base and V by 3 bases; bases with no gene match: 2. The CDR3 spells CASSWGQGASNQPQHF. The CDR3 DNA follows: TGTGCCAGCAGCTGGGGACAGGGGGCGAGCAATCAGCCCCAGCATTTT.

V is TRBV4-3 and J is TRBJ2-5; D perhaps matches TRBD1 (6 bases). The V and J ends lost 3 bases and 5 bases respectively, with 13 bases between them. CDR1 and CDR2 from the germline V gene are LGHNA and YSLEER. The length of the CDR3 is 14 residues. The CDR3 region is CASSHAGGAETQYF. DNA for the CDR3: TGCGCCAGCAGCCACGCTGGGGGCGCGGAGACCCAGTACTTC.

The rearrangement links TRBV28 to TRBJ2-7; D is possibly TRBD1 (5 bases). The CDR3 sequence is 14 residues long. The germline V gene encodes CDR1 MDHEN and CDR2 SYDVKM. Trimming cost V 8 bases and J 3 bases, with 17 bases left between them. CDR3 in amino acids: CASRRGGHNYEQYF. As DNA, the CDR3 is TGTGCCAGCCGTAGGGGTGGTCACAACTACGAGCAGTACTTC.

The CDR3, as DNA: TGTGCCAGCAGTGAGAGGGAACGTCCTGGAAACACCATATATTTT. It encodes CASSERERPGNTIYF. The chain carries TRBV2 and TRBJ1-3; D is unclear. This CDR3 has 15 residues. In germline, CDR1 is SNHLY, CDR2 FYNNEI. The V gene lost 3 bases and the J gene lost 2 bases, with 11 bases spanning the gap.

This CDR3 reads CSVPGAETQYF. CDR3 DNA: TGCAGTGTGCCAGGGGCGGAGACCCAGTACTTC. The chain joins TRBV20-1 to TRBJ2-5, with D possibly being TRBD1 (6 bases). Trimming pared 7 bases from V and 5 bases from J, leaving 11 bases between. The CDR3 is 11 amino acids. Per the germline V gene, CDR1 is DFQATT and CDR2 is SNEGSKA (reference sequence).

The V call is TRBV7-9, the J call TRBJ1-1, with D hard to call. V lost 1 base and J lost 1, with 7 bases in between. This CDR3 spans 14 amino acids. Germline V gene lookup returns CDR1 SEHNR and CDR2 FQNEAQ (reference sequence). As DNA, the CDR3 is TGTGCCAGCAGCTTAGAAACTGAGAACACTGAAGCTTTCTTT. Encoded protein: CASSLETENTEAFF.

This sequence joins TRBV4-3 and TRBJ1-2; D remains unclear. This CDR3 has 16 residues. From germline, CDR1 is LGHNA and CDR2 YSLEER. Trimming removed 3 bases from V and 3 bases from J, with 17 bases in between. As DNA, the CDR3 is TGCGCCAGCAGCCAGGGCCTTGCTGGCAGACACTATGGCTACACCTTC. Amino acids: CASSQGLAGRHYGYTF.

The genes are TRBV19 and TRBJ1-1, with a weak D call TRBD1 (6 bases). The ends were cut back, 4 bases at V and 11 bases at J, with 20 bases in the middle. Germline-derived CDR1 and CDR2 are LNHDA and SQIVND (reference sequence). The CDR3 runs to 14 residues. The CDR3 loop is CASSTRTDGAWAFF. The CDR3 DNA sequence: TGTGCCAGTAGTACAAGGACAGATGGGGCTTGGGCTTTCTTT.

CDR3 sequence: CASSQTSASSYEQYF. The CDR3 nucleotides read TGTGCCAGCAGCCAAACTAGCGCGAGCTCCTACGAGCAGTACTTC. The gene calls are TRBV27 and TRBJ2-7; 7 nucleotides agree with TRBD2. Germline CDR1 is MNHEY and CDR2 is SMNVEV (reference sequence). J gave up 0 bases and V 6 bases, and 8 bases lay outside the gene matches. This CDR3 has 15 residues.

This CDR3 is CASSFGQASYEQYF. The CDR3, as DNA: TGCGCCAGCAGCTTCGGACAGGCTTCCTACGAGCAGTACTTC. The rearrangement uses TRBV5-1 and TRBJ2-7; 7 bases map to TRBD1. J gave up 1 base and V 2 bases, and 3 bases lay outside the gene matches. The CDR3 is 14 amino acids. The germline CDR1 and CDR2 sequences are SGHRS and YFSETQ.

The chain has TRBV19 and TRBJ1-1, with 7 bases lining up with TRBD1. The trim removed 5 bases at V and 3 bases at J, leaving 3 bases unmatched. CDR1 LNHDA and CDR2 SQIVND come from the germline V gene (reference sequence). CDR3 length: 13 residues. For the CDR3, the DNA is TGTGCCAGTAGTGTACAGGGGTACACTGAAGCTTTCTTT. Translation: CASSVQGYTEAFF.

The chain couples TRBV27 to TRBJ1-2, with D maybe TRBD1 (5 bases). Trimming took 1 base from V and 8 from J, leaving 14 bases between them. This CDR3 comprises 14 residues. CDR1 and CDR2 (germline): MNHEY, SMNVEV (reference sequence). CDR3 residues: CASSLFGGLDGYTF. In DNA, the CDR3 is TGTGCCAGCAGTTTATTCGGGGGTTTAGACGGCTACACCTTC.

The V gene is TRBV4-2, the J gene TRBJ2-3; D not certain. V dropped 3 bases and J dropped 2 bases, with 15 bases sitting between them. Germline loops: CDR1 LGHNA, CDR2 YNFKEQ. This CDR3 has 16 residues. The CDR3 is CASSHPLGLDTDTQYF. The CDR3 region has the DNA TGTGCCAGCAGCCATCCCTTGGGCCTCGACACAGATACGCAGTATTTT.

The gene calls are TRBV28 and TRBJ1-2; D not certain. The CDR3 loop spans 14 amino acids. Germline V gene sequence: CDR1 MDHEN, CDR2 SYDVKM. V was cut by 1 base and J by 3 bases, with 9 bases left in between. The CDR3 reads CASSLSAGDYGYTF. CDR3 nucleotides: TGTGCCAGCAGTTTATCCGCTGGAGACTATGGCTACACCTTC.

The gene calls are TRBV5-4 and TRBJ1-3, with a possible D match to TRBD1 (5 bases). The CDR3 is made up of 15 amino acids. CDR1 and CDR2 from the germline V gene are SGHNT and YYREEE (reference sequence). V lost 4 bases and J 0 bases, leaving 11 bases between the germline ends. This chain's CDR3 is CASSADSSSGNTIYF. The CDR3 DNA sequence: TGTGCCAGCAGCGCAGACAGTTCCTCTGGAAACACCATATATTTT.

This clone appeared a single time. This chain links TRBV4-3 with TRBJ2-7; maybe TRBD2 (6 bases). Trimming removed 0 bases at V and 4 bases at J, with 13 bases between. This CDR3 has 15 residues. CDR1 is LGHNA and CDR2 is YSLEER in the germline V gene. DNA of the CDR3: TGCGCCAGCAGCCAAGAGAGGAAGGGAGGTTACGAGCAGTACTTC. This encodes CASSQERKGGYEQYF.

V and J are TRBV6-1 and TRBJ2-2; 10 bases line up with TRBD2. The CDR3 has 15 amino acids. V dropped 1 base and J dropped 9; count of bases not matched to a gene: 5. The germline gives CDR1 MNHNS, CDR2 SASEGT. CDR3 sequence (DNA): TGTGCCAGCAGTGAAGGGGCTAGCGGGGGCCGGGAGCTGTTTTTT. As protein: CASSEGASGGRELFF.

The V and J genes are TRBV27 and TRBJ2-4, with 8 bases aligning to TRBD2. This CDR3 has 13 residues. Germline-derived CDR1 and CDR2 are MNHEY and SMNVEV (reference sequence). With V trimmed by 6 bases and J by 13 bases, 11 bases remained unmatched. CDR3 loop: CASSSTGTRVQYF. DNA for the CDR3: TGTGCCAGCAGCTCGACCGGGACTAGGGTCCAGTACTTC.

This rearrangement joins TRBV27 to TRBJ1-5; no clear D. The CDR3 length is 14 residues. With 5 bases removed from V and 4 bases from J, the gap between germline ends came to 12 bases. Per germline, CDR1 MNHEY and CDR2 SMNVEV (reference sequence). The CDR3, as DNA: TGTGCCAGCAGTCTATTAGCGGGAAATCAGCCCCAGCATTTT. Translated, it gives CASSLLAGNQPQHF.

The chain is built from TRBV10-3 and TRBJ1-6; D perhaps matches TRBD1 (6 bases). The CDR3 spans 14 residues. V shed 3 bases and J shed 5 bases, with 8 bases lying between them. Germline lookup yields CDR1 ENHRY and CDR2 SYGVKD. The CDR3 sequence: CAISDRGNNSPLHF. The CDR3 bases are TGTGCCATCAGTGACAGGGGCAATAATTCACCCCTCCACTTT.

CDR3 nucleotides: TGTGCCAGCAAGGACAGGGCGAACACCGGGGAGCTGTTTTTT. Amino acid sequence: CASKDRANTGELFF. V is TRBV2 and J is TRBJ2-2, with TRBD1 matching 8 bases. The CDR3 spans 14 residues. With V trimmed by 7 bases and J by 0 bases, 1 base remained unmatched. Germline V gene data show CDR1 as SNHLY and CDR2 as FYNNEI.

This chain links TRBV5-1 with TRBJ2-7; the match to TRBD1 covers 12 bases. The CDR3 sequence is 18 residues long. Per the germline V gene, CDR1 is SGHRS and CDR2 is YFSETQ. V trimming: 5 bases; J trimming: 2 bases; junction bases outside the gene matches: 14. This CDR3 is CASRPGTGGAFFAYEQYF. The CDR3 DNA reads as TGCGCCAGCAGGCCCGGGACAGGGGGCGCGTTCTTCGCCTACGAGCAGTACTTC.

This clone was counted a few times. The rearrangement joins TRBV5-6 to TRBJ1-6; 7 bases match TRBD1. The J segment lost 7 bases and the V segment lost 0 bases, leaving 4 bases of the junction unmatched. The CDR3 totals 15 residues. Per the germline V gene, CDR1 is SGHDT and CDR2 is YYEEEE. CDR3 DNA: TGTGCCAGCAGCTTGGACAGGGGAGCAAATTCACCCCTCCACTTT. This gives the protein CASSLDRGANSPLHF.